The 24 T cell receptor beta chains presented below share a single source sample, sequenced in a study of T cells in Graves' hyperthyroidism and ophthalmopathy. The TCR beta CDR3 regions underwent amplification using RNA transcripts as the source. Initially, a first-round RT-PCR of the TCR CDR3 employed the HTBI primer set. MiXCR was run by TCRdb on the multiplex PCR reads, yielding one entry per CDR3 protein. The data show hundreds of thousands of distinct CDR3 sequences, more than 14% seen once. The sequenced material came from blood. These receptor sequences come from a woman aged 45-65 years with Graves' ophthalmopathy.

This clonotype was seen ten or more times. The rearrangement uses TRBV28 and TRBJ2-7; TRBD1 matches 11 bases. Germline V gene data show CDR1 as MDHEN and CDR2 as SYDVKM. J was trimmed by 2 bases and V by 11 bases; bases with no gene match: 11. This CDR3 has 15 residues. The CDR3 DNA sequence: TGTGCCGTTGGATACGGGACAGGGGGTCCCTACGAGCAGTACTTC. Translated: CAVGYGTGGPYEQYF.

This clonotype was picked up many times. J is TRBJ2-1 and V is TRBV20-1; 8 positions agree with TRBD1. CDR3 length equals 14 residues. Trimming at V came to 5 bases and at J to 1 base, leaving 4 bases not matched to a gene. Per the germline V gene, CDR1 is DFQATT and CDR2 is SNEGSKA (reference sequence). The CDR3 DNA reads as TGCAGTGCTTACAGGGGGACGTCCTACAATGAGCAGTTCTTC. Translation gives CSAYRGTSYNEQFF.

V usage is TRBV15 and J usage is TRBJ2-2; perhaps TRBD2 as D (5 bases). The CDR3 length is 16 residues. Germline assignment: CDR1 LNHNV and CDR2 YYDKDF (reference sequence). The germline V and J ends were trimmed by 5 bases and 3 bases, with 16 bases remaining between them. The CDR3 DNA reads TGTGCCACCAGCCTTGCCCTTACCGGGGACACCGGGGAGCTGTTTTTT. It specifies CATSLALTGDTGELFF.

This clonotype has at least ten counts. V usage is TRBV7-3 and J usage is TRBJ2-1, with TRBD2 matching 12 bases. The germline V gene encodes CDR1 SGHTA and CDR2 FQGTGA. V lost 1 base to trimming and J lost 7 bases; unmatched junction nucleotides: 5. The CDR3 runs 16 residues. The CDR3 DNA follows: TGTGCCAGCAGCTTAATAGGACTAGCGGGAATAAATGAGCAGTTCTTC. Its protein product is CASSLIGLAGINEQFF.

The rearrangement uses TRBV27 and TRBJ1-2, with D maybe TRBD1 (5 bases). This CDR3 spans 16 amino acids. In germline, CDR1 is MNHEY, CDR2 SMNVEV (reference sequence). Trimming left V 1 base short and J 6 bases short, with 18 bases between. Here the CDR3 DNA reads TGTGCCAGCAGTTTATGGGGTGGCAGGGAGAAGGATGGCTACACCTTC. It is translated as CASSLWGGREKDGYTF.

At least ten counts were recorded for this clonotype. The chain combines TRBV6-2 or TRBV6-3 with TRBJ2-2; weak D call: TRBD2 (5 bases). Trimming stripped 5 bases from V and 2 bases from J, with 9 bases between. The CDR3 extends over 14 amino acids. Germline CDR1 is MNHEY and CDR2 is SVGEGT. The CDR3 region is CASSRRVNTGELFF. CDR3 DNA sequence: TGTGCCAGCAGTCGGCGGGTCAACACCGGGGAGCTGTTTTTT.

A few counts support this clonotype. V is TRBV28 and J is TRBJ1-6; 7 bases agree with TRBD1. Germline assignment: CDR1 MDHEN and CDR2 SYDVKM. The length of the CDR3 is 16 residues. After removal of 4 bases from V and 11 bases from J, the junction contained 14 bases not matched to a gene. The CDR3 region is CASSSPPAGGVAPLHF. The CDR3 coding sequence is TGTGCCAGCAGTTCCCCGCCGGCAGGGGGTGTCGCACCCCTCCACTTT.

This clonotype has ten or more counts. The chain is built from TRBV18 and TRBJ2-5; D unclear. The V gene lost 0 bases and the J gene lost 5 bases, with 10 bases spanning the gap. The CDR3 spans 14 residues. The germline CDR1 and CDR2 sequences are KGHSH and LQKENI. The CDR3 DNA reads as TGTGCCAGCTCACCACCGGACCAAAGGGAGACCCAGTACTTC. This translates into CASSPPDQRETQYF.

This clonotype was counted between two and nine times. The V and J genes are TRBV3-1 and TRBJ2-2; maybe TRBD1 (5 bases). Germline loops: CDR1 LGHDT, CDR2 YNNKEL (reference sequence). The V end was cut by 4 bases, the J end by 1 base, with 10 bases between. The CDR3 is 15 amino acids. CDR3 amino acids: CASSRAGLNTGELFF. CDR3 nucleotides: TGTGCCAGCAGCCGGGCAGGGTTGAACACCGGGGAGCTGTTTTTT.

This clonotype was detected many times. The CDR3 nucleotides read TGTGCCAGCAGTTTTTCTAGCGGGGAAATAGGGCAGTTCTTC. Its protein is CASSFSSGEIGQFF. V and J are TRBV12-3 or TRBV12-4 and TRBJ2-1, with 9 bases identical to TRBD2. The CDR3 is made up of 14 amino acids. After removal of 3 bases from V and 12 bases from J, the junction contained 9 bases not matched to a gene.

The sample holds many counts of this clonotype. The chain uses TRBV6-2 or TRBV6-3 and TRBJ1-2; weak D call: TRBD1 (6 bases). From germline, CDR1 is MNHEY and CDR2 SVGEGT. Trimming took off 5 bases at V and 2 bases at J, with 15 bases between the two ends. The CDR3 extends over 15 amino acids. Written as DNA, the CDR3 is TGTGCCAGCAGTGACCGACAGGAAGCCAACTATGGCTACACCTTC. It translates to CASSDRQEANYGYTF.

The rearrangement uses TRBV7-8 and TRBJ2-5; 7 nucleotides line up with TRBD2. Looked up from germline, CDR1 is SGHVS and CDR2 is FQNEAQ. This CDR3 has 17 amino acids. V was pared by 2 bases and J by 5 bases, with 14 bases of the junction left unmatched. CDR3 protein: CASSLSRISGSWETQYF. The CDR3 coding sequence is TGTGCCAGCAGCTTAAGTCGTATTAGCGGGTCTTGGGAGACCCAGTACTTC.

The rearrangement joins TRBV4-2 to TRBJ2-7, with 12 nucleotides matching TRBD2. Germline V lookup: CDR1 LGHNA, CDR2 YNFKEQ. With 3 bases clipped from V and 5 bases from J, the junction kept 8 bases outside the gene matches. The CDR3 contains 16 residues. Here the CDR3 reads CASSHRLAGDINEQYF. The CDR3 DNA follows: TGTGCCAGCAGCCACAGACTAGCGGGAGATATTAACGAGCAGTACTTC.

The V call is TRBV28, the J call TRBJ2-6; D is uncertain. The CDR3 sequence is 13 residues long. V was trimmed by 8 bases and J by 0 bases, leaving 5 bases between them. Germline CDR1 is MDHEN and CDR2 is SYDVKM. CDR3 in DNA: TGTGCCAGCCTTCACTCTGGGGCCAACGTCCTGACTTTC. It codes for CASLHSGANVLTF.

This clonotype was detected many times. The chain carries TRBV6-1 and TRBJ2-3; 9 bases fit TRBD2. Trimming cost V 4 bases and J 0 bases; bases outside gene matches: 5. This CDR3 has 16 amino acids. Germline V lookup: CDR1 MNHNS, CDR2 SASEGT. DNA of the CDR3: TGTGCCAGCAGTGGGCTAGCGGGGACTAGCACAGATACGCAGTATTTT. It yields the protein CASSGLAGTSTDTQYF.

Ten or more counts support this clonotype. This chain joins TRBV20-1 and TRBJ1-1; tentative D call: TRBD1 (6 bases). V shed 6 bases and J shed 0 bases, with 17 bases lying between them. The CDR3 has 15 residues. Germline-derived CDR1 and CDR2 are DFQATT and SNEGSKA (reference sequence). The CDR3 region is CSASDRRALNTEAFF. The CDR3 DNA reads TGCAGTGCCTCGGACAGAAGGGCCTTGAACACTGAAGCTTTCTTT.

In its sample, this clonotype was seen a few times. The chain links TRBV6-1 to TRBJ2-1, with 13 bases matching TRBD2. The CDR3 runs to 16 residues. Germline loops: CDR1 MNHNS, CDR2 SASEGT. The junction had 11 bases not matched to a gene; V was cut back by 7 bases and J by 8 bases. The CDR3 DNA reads TGTGCCAGCACCCCTAGGTGGACTAGCGGGAGCTATGAGCAGTTCTTC. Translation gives CASTPRWTSGSYEQFF.

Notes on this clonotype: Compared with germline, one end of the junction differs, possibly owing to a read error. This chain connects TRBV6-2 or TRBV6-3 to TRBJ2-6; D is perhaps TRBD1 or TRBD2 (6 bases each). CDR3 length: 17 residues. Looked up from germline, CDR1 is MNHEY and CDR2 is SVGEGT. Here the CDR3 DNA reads TGTGCCAGCAGTTACGCCATCGGGGGCTCTGGGGCCAACGTCCCGACTTTC. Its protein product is CASSYAIGGSGANVPTF.

The CDR3 DNA follows: TGTGCCACCGTCTGGGGGGATTTAACCGGGGAGCTGTTTTTT. It encodes CATVWGDLTGELFF. The chain is built from TRBV6-1 and TRBJ2-2, with D perhaps matching TRBD2 (6 bases). V gave up 10 bases and J gave up 5 bases, with 17 bases separating them. The germline gives CDR1 MNHNS, CDR2 SASEGT. This CDR3 spans 14 amino acids.

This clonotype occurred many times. CDR3 sequence: CASSLVWVGSKVLNEQFF. CDR3 DNA: TGTGCCAGCAGCTTAGTATGGGTTGGGAGTAAGGTCTTAAATGAGCAGTTCTTC. The V and J genes are TRBV7-9 and TRBJ2-1, with D maybe TRBD2 (5 bases). Germline values: CDR1 SEHNR, CDR2 FQNEAQ (reference sequence). There are 18 residues in the CDR3. The germline V and J ends were trimmed by 1 base and 7 bases, with 23 bases remaining between them. The entire variable domain, with the rest obtained from reference TRBV7-9 and TRBJ2-1, is as follows: DTGVSQNPRHKITKRGQNVTFRCDPISEHNRLYWYRQTLGQGPEFLTYFQNEAQLEKSRLLSDRFSAERPKGSFSTLEIQRTEQGDSAMYLCASSLVWVGSKVLNEQFFGPGTRLTVL.

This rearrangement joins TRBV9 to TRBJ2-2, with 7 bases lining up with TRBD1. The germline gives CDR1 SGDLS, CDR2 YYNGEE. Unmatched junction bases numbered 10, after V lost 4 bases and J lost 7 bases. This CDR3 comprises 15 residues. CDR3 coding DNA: TGTGCCAGCAGCCCCCTCAGGGGGTTGGGCGGGGAGCTGTTTTTT. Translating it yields CASSPLRGLGGELFF. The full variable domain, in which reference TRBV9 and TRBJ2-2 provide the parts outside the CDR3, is DSGVTQTPKHLITATGQRVTLRCSPRSGDLSVYWYQQSLDQGLQFLIQYYNGEERAKGNILERFSAQQFPDLHSELNLSSLELGDSALYFCASSPLRGLGGELFFGEGSRLTVL.

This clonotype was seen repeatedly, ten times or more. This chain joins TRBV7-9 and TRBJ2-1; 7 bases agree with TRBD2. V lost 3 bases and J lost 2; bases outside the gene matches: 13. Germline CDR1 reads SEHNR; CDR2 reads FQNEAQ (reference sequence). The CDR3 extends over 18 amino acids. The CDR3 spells CASSFPLAGEPTYNEQFF. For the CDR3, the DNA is TGTGCCAGCAGCTTTCCCCTTGCGGGAGAACCTACCTACAATGAGCAGTTCTTC.

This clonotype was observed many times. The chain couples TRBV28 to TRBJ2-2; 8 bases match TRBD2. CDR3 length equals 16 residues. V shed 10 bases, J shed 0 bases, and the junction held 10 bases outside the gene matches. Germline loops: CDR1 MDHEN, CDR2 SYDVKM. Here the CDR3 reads CATDHLAGTNTGELFF. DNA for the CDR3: TGTGCCACCGACCACCTAGCGGGCACGAACACCGGGGAGCTGTTTTTT.

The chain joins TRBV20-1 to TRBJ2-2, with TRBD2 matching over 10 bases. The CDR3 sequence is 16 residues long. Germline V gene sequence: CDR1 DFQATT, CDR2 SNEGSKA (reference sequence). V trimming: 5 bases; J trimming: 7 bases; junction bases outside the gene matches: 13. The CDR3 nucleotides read TGCAGTGCTGGTACAAGCGGGAGGGGGTCTTTCGGGGAGCTGTTTTTT. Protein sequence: CSAGTSGRGSFGELFF.